Shown below are 17 T cell receptor beta chains from a single sample sequenced in a study of blood T cell repertoires in COVID-19. Some clones are missing from TCRdb's copy, which holds only in-frame ones; the method was immunoSEQ multiplex PCR. In the table there are roughly 240,000 clones, approximately 90% of which are singletons. The material sequenced was peripheral blood. Receptors originate from a man between 18 and 29 years old with active or convalescent COVID-19.

V and J are TRBV6-5 and TRBJ2-2; D is uncertain. Trimming shortened V by 5 bases and J by 1 base, and 2 bases separated the two germline ends. Germline loops: CDR1 MNHEY, CDR2 SVGAGI. The CDR3 runs to 12 residues. The CDR3 DNA reads as TGTGCCAGCAGTCGGAACACCGGGGAGCTGTTTTTT. Residues: CASSRNTGELFF.

This sequence joins TRBV6-1 and TRBJ1-5; the D is unclear. This CDR3 spans 17 amino acids. Germline assignment: CDR1 MNHNS and CDR2 SASEGT. The V gene lost 2 bases and the J gene lost 7 bases, with 21 bases spanning the gap. CDR3 nucleotide sequence: TGTGCCAGCAGTGAAATGGGTAGTGGTGCGGGAGAACAGCCCCAGCATTTT. This codes for CASSEMGSGAGEQPQHF.

This chain joins TRBV6-5 and TRBJ1-3; D may be TRBD1 (5 bases). This CDR3 comprises 14 residues. The germline V gene encodes CDR1 MNHEY and CDR2 SVGAGI. Trimming left V 6 bases short and J 8 bases short, with 17 bases between. The CDR3 DNA sequence: TGTGCCAGCAGGGGTGGGGCAGGGCAACACACCATATATTTT. It translates to CASRGGAGQHTIYF.

This chain connects TRBV5-1 to TRBJ2-3; D may be TRBD2 (6 bases). CDR3 length: 16 residues. V lost 0 bases and J 1 base, leaving 12 bases between the germline ends. In germline, CDR1 is SGHRS, CDR2 YFSETQ. The CDR3: CASSLVAGRGTDTQYF. CDR3 DNA: TGCGCCAGCAGCTTGGTGGCGGGGAGAGGCACAGATACGCAGTATTTT.

The chain uses TRBV9 and TRBJ2-7; D gene ambiguous. The V and J ends lost 3 bases and 2 bases respectively, with 9 bases between them. The germline V gene has CDR1 SGDLS and CDR2 YYNGEE. The CDR3 length is 13 residues. The CDR3 DNA reads as TGTGCCAGCAGCGCCACTTCGCCCTACGAGCAGTACTTC. Translated: CASSATSPYEQYF.

V is TRBV7-3 and J is TRBJ2-2, with D perhaps matching TRBD2 (6 bases). The CDR3 has 15 residues. Germline V lookup: CDR1 SGHTA, CDR2 FQGTGA. V was clipped by 0 bases and J by 1 base, with 6 bases between them. CDR3: CASSLTGGNTGELFF. CDR3 nucleotide sequence: TGTGCCAGCAGCTTAACGGGAGGGAACACCGGGGAGCTGTTTTTT.

The chain recombines TRBV30 with TRBJ1-1, with 7 bases matching TRBD1. The CDR3 runs 13 residues. Germline trimming cut 3 bases from V and 5 bases from J; bases unmatched to any gene: 6. Germline CDR1 GTSNPN, CDR2 SVGIG (reference sequence). The CDR3 loop is CAWSVTGATEAFF. CDR3 DNA sequence: TGTGCCTGGAGCGTCACAGGGGCAACTGAAGCTTTCTTT.

The V and J genes are TRBV11-2 and TRBJ1-2, with 8 bases lining up with TRBD1. This CDR3 spans 15 amino acids. Germline CDR1 is SGHAT and CDR2 is FQNNGV. V was pared by 2 bases and J by 7 bases, with 9 bases of the junction left unmatched. The DNA of the CDR3 is TGTGCCAGCAGCTTACAGGGGGCAGGTGTGGGTGGCTACACCTTC. Encoded protein: CASSLQGAGVGGYTF.

This chain uses TRBV27 with TRBJ1-1, with D possibly being TRBD1 (5 bases). Germline-derived CDR1 and CDR2 are MNHEY and SMNVEV (reference sequence). The length of the CDR3 is 12 residues. The V gene lost 5 bases and the J gene lost 8 bases, with 12 bases spanning the gap. This CDR3 reads CASSPVGVEAFF. The CDR3 DNA sequence: TGTGCCAGCAGTCCGGTAGGGGTAGAAGCTTTCTTT.

This clone was seen a handful of times. The gene calls are TRBV14 and TRBJ2-5; unclear D gene. Deletions cut 4 bases from V and 2 bases from J, with 5 bases between. The CDR3 sequence is 12 residues long. Looked up from germline, CDR1 is SGHDN and CDR2 is FVKESK. CDR3 bases: TGTGCCAGCAGCCGAGTACAAGAGACCCAGTACTTC. Translated, it gives CASSRVQETQYF.

The chain combines TRBV9 with TRBJ2-1; D may be TRBD2 (6 bases). Germline V lookup: CDR1 SGDLS, CDR2 YYNGEE. Trimming removed 5 bases from V and 4 bases from J, with 19 bases in between. The CDR3 runs to 16 residues. The CDR3 DNA sequence: TGTGCCAGCAGGGAAGGACTGGGACTCGGATACAATGAGCAGTTCTTC. The encoded protein is CASREGLGLGYNEQFF.

The J gene is TRBJ2-2, the V gene TRBV6-5; D is unresolved. The CDR3 consists of 13 residues. The germline V gene encodes CDR1 MNHEY and CDR2 SVGAGI. The germline V and J ends were trimmed by 8 bases and 2 bases, with 9 bases remaining between them. The CDR3 region is CASFSQNTGELFF. The CDR3 DNA reads as TGTGCCAGCTTTTCCCAAAACACCGGGGAGCTGTTTTTT.

V gene TRBV20-1 combines with J gene TRBJ2-7; TRBD2 aligns across 10 bases. CDR1 and CDR2 (germline): DFQATT, SNEGSKA (reference sequence). Trimming took 3 bases from V and 4 from J; bases not matched to a gene: 12. The CDR3 consists of 16 residues. CDR3 sequence reads: CSASGASGSSNYEQYF. DNA for the CDR3: TGCAGTGCTAGTGGGGCTAGCGGGAGTTCAAATTACGAGCAGTACTTC.

The rearrangement joins TRBV5-4 to TRBJ2-1; 11 bases fit TRBD2. The V and J ends lost 6 bases and 7 bases, in that order; junction bases with no gene match: 12. CDR1 is SGHNT, CDR2 YYREEE, per germline (reference sequence). The CDR3 contains 16 residues. CDR3 in amino acids: CASKPRVAGGVNEQFF. The CDR3 DNA follows: TGTGCCAGCAAGCCCCGAGTAGCGGGGGGGGTTAATGAGCAGTTCTTC.

The chain couples TRBV7-9 to TRBJ2-7, with D tentatively TRBD2 (6 bases). The CDR3 is 14 residues long. Trimming removed 4 bases at V and 3 bases at J, with 13 bases between. Germline CDR1 and CDR2: SEHNR and FQNEAQ (reference sequence). CDR3 region: CASSSRGAIYEQYF. The CDR3 DNA sequence: TGTGCCAGCAGCTCTCGCGGGGCCATCTACGAGCAGTACTTC.

CDR3 protein: CASSPHLQGGIYTF. The CDR3 bases are TGTGCCAGCAGTCCCCACCTACAGGGGGGGATATACACCTTC. This chain connects TRBV28 to TRBJ1-2; 8 positions agree with TRBD1. Trimming at V came to 5 bases and at J to 11 bases, leaving 13 bases not matched to a gene. Germline loops: CDR1 MDHEN, CDR2 SYDVKM. This CDR3 has 14 amino acids.

This clone was counted between two and nine times. The gene calls are TRBV7-2 and TRBJ1-3; no reliable D call. Germline V gene sequence: CDR1 SGHTA, CDR2 FQGNSA. With 4 bases removed from V and 2 bases from J, the gap between germline ends came to 15 bases. The CDR3 spans 16 residues. CDR3 sequence reads: CASSYLASGTGNTIYF. CDR3 nucleotide sequence: TGTGCCAGCAGCTATCTCGCTTCGGGAACTGGAAACACCATATATTTT.